The T cell receptor (beta chain) described here comes from a study of radiotherapy plus CTLA-4 blockade in lung cancer. Focal radiation with ipilimumab CTLA-4 blockade was given to patients with chemo-refractory metastatic non-small-cell lung cancer. Produced via immunoSEQ multiplex PCR; TCRdb's table is partial and in-frame only. The data contain 70,000 to 95,000 clones, approximately 82% of them singletons. The sample in question was peripheral blood, obtained from a patient treated with radiotherapy plus ipilimumab. This sequence was found in a human donor with non-small cell lung cancer that progressed on radiotherapy plus ipilimumab.

The CDR3 nucleotides read TGCAGTGCAGAATCGGGACTTGGGGAGTTCTTC. Protein sequence: CSAESGLGEFF. The V gene is TRBV20-1, the J gene TRBJ2-1, with D perhaps matching TRBD2 (6 bases). Deletions cut 6 bases from V and 14 bases from J, with 17 bases between. In germline, CDR1 is DFQATT, CDR2 SNEGSKA (reference sequence). CDR3 size: 11 residues.